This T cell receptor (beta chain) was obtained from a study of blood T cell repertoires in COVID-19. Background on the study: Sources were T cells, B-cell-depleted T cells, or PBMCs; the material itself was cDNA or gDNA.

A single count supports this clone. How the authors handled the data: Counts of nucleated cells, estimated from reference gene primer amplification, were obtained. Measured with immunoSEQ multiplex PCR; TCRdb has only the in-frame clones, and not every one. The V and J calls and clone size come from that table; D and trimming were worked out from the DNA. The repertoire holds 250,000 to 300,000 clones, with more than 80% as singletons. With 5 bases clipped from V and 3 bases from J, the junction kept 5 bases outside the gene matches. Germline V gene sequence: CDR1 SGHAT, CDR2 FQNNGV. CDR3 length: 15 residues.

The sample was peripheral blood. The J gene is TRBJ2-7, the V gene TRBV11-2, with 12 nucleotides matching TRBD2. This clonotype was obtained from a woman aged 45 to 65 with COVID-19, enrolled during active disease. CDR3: CASSTGLAGVYEQYF. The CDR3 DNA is TGTGCCAGCAGCACGGGACTAGCGGGTGTCTACGAGCAGTACTTC. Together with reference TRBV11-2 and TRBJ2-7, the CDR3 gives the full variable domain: EAGVAQSPRYKIIEKRQSVAFWCNPISGHATLYWYQQILGQGPKLLIQFQNNGVVDDSQLPKDRFSAERLKGVDSTLKIQPAKLEDSAVYLCASSTGLAGVYEQYFGPGTRLTVT.